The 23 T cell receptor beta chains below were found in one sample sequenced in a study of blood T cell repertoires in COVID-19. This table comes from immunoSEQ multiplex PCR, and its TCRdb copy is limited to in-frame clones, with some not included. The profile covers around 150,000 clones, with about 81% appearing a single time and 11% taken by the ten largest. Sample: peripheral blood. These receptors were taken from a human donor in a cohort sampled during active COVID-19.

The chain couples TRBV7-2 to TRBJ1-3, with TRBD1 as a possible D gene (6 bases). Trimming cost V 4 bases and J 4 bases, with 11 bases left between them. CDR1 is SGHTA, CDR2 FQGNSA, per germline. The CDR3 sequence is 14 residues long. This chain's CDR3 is CASSSGTLGNTIYF. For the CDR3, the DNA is TGTGCCAGCAGCTCCGGGACACTAGGAAACACCATATATTTT. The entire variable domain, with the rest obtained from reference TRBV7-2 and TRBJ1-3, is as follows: GAGVSQSPSNKVTEKGKDVELRCDPISGHTALYWYRQSLGQGLEFLIYFQGNSAPDKSGLPSDRFSAERTGGSVSTLTIQRTQQEDSAVYLCASSSGTLGNTIYFGEGSWLTVV.

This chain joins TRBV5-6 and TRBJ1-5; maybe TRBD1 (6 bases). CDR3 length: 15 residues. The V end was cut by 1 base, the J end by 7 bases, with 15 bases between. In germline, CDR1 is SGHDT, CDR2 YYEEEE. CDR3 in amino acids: CASSLSLGAPQPQHF. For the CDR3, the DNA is TGTGCCAGCAGCTTGTCGTTGGGGGCGCCCCAGCCCCAGCATTTT.

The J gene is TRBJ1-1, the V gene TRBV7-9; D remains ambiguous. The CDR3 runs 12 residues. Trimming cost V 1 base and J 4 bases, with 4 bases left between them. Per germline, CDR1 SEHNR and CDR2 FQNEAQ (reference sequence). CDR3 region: CASSLVSTEAFF. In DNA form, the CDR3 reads TGTGCCAGCAGCTTAGTCAGCACTGAAGCTTTCTTT.

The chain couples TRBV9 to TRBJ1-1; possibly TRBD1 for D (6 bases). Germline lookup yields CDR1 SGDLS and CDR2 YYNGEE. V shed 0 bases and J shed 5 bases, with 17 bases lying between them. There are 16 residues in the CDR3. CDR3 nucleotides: TGTGCCAGCAGCGTAGCAATCGGGGGGCGCAGGACTGAAGCTTTCTTT. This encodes CASSVAIGGRRTEAFF.

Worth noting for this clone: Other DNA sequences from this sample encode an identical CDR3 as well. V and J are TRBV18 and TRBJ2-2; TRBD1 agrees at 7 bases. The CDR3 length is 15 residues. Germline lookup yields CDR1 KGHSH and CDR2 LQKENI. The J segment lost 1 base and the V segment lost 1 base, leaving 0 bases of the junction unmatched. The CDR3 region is CASSPRTGNTGELFF. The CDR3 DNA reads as TGTGCCAGCTCACCACGGACAGGGAACACCGGGGAGCTGTTTTTT.

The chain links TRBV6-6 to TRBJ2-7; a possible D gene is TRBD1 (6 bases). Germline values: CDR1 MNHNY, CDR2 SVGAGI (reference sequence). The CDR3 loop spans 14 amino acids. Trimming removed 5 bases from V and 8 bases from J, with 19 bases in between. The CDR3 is CASSLDRNDFQQYF. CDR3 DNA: TGTGCCAGCAGTCTTGACAGGAATGACTTTCAGCAGTACTTC.

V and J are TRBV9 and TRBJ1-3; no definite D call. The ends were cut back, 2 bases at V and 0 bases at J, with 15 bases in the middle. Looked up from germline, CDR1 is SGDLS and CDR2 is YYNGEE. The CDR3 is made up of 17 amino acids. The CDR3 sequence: CASSVYSSLISGNTIYF. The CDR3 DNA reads TGTGCCAGCAGCGTGTACAGTTCCCTGATCTCTGGAAACACCATATATTTT.

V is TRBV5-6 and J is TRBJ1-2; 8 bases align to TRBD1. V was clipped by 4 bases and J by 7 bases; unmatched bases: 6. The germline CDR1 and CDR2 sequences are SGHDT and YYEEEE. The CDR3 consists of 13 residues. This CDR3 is CASSAPGGSGYTF. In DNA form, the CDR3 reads TGTGCCAGCAGCGCCCCAGGGGGCAGTGGCTACACCTTC. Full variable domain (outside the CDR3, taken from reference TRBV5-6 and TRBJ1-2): DAGVTQSPTHLIKTRGQQVTLRCSPKSGHDTVSWYQQALGQGPQFIFQYYEEEERQRGNFPDRFSGHQFPNYSSELNVNALLLGDSALYLCASSAPGGSGYTFGSGTRLTVV.

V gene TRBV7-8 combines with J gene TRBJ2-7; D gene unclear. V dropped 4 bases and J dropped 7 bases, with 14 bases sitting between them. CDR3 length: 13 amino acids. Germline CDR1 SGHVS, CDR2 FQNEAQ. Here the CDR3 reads CASSSTDLLEQYF. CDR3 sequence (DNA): TGTGCCAGCAGCTCGACTGACCTCCTAGAGCAGTACTTC.

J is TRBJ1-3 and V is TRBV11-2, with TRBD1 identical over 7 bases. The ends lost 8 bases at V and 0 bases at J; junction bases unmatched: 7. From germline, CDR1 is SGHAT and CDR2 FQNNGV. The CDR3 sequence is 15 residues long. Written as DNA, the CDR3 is TGTGCCAGCGCAACGACAGGGTTCTCTGGAAACACCATATATTTT. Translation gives CASATTGFSGNTIYF.

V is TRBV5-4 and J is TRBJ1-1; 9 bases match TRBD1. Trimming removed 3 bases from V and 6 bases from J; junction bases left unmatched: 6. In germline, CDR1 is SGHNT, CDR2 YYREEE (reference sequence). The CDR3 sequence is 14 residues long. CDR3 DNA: TGTGCCAGCAGCTCGAGGACAGGGGCGGCTGAAGCTTTCTTT. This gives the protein CASSSRTGAAEAFF.

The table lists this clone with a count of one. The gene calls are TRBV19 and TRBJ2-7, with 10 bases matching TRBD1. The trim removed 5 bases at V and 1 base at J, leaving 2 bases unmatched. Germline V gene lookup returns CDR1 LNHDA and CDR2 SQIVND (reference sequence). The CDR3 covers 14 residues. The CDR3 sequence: CASSAGQGSYEQYF. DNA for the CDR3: TGTGCCAGTAGTGCGGGACAGGGGTCCTACGAGCAGTACTTC.

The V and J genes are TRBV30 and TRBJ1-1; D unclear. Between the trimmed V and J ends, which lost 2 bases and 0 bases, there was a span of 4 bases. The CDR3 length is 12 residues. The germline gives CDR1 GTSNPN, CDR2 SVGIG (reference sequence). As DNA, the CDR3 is TGTGCCTGGAGTCCTTTGAACACTGAAGCTTTCTTT. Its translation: CAWSPLNTEAFF.

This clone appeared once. CDR3: CASSQDDRENTEAFF. As DNA, the CDR3 is TGCGCCAGCAGCCAAGACGACAGGGAGAACACTGAAGCTTTCTTT. The V gene is TRBV4-3, the J gene TRBJ1-1; the match to TRBD1 covers 7 bases. V gave up 0 bases and J gave up 1 base; unmatched junction bases: 2. Germline assignment: CDR1 LGHNA and CDR2 YSLEER. CDR3 size: 15 residues.

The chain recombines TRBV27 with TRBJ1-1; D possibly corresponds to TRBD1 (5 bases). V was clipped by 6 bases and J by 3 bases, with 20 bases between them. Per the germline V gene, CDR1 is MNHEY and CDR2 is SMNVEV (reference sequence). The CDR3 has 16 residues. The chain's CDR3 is CASSKPEGGVDTEAFF. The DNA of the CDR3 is TGTGCCAGCAGCAAGCCTGAGGGAGGGGTGGACACTGAAGCTTTCTTT.

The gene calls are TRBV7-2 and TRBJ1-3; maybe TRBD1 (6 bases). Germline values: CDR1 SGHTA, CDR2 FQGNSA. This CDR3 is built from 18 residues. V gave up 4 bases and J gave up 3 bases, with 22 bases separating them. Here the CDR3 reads CASSSPVAGASRGNTIYF. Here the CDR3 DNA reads TGTGCCAGCAGCTCACCCGTGGCGGGGGCGTCTCGTGGAAACACCATATATTTT.

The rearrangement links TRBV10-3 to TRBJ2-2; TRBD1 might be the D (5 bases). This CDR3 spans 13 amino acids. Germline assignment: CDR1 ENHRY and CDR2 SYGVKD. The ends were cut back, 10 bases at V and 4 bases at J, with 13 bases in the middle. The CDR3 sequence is CATNQGVTGELFF. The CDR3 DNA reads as TGTGCCACGAACCAGGGTGTCACCGGGGAGCTGTTTTTT.

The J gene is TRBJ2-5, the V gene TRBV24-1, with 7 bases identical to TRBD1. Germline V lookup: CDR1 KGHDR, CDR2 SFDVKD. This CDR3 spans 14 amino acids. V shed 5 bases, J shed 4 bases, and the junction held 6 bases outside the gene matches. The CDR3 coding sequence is TGTGCCACCAGTGGACAGGGTGCGGGAGAGACCCAGTACTTC. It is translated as CATSGQGAGETQYF.

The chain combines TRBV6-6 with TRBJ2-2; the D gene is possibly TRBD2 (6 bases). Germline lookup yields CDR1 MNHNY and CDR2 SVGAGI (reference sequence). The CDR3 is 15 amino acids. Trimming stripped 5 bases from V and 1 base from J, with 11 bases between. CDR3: CASSHLGLNTGELFF. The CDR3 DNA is TGTGCCAGCAGTCATCTGGGACTGAACACCGGGGAGCTGTTTTTT.

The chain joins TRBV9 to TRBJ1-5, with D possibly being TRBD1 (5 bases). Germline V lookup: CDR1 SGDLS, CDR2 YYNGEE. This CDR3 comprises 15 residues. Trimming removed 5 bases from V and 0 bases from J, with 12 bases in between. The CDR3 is CASSYTGDSNQPQHF. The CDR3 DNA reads TGTGCCAGCAGTTACACAGGCGATAGCAATCAGCCCCAGCATTTT.

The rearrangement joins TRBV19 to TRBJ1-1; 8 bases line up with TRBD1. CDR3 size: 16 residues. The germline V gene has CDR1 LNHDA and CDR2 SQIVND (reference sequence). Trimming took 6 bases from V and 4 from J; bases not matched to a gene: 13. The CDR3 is CASRPSPGGSSTEAFF. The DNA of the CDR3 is TGTGCCAGTAGGCCCTCCCCAGGGGGCAGTAGCACTGAAGCTTTCTTT.

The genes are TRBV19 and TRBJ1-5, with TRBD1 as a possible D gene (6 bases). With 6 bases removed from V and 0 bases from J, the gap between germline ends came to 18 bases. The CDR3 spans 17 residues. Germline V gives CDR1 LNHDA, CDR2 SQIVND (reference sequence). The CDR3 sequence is CASRGGPTSLSNQPQHF. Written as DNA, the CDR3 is TGTGCCAGTAGAGGGGGTCCCACCTCCCTTAGCAATCAGCCCCAGCATTTT.

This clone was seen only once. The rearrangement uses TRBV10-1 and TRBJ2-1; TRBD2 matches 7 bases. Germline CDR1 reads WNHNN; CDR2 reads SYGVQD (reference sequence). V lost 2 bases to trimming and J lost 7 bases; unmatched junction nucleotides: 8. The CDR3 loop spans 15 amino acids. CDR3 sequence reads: CASSESWGEGNEQFF. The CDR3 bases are TGCGCCAGCAGTGAGAGTTGGGGGGAGGGTAATGAGCAGTTCTTC.